The 22 T cell receptor beta chains below were found in one sample sequenced in a study of brain T cells in children with intractable seizures (dated by TCRdb to 2020 to 2023). The library came from the immunoSEQ multiplex PCR assay. TCRdb carries this immuneACCESS record with in-frame sequences only. Its versions omit some clonotypes, under half of them owing to an unresolved V gene in the studies checked, with the rest unexplained. Here the sample has about 320,000 clones; 93% occur a single time. The ten largest clones take up roughly 6% of the sample. In the paper's terms, the time point label means: blood from clinic visit 5 months post-surgery; TSC patient then seizure free. The input for sequencing was peripheral blood, taken approximately 5 months after surgery. The receptors originated from a boy under two years old with tuberous sclerosis and intractable seizures.

This clone was seen just once. J is TRBJ2-1 and V is TRBV2; no firm D call. The ends were cut back, 4 bases at V and 9 bases at J, with 4 bases in the middle. The CDR3 spans 10 residues. The germline V gene has CDR1 SNHLY and CDR2 FYNNEI. The CDR3 sequence: CASSVSEQFF. CDR3 sequence (DNA): TGTGCCAGCAGTGTTAGTGAGCAGTTCTTC.

The V and J genes are TRBV7-2 and TRBJ2-1, with unresolved D. Germline CDR1 is SGHTA and CDR2 is FQGNSA. V lost 2 bases and J 10 bases, leaving 12 bases between the germline ends. This CDR3 has 13 residues. The chain's CDR3 is CASSLSSGHEQFF. In DNA, the CDR3 is TGTGCCAGCAGCTTAAGTTCCGGTCACGAGCAGTTCTTC.

The chain carries TRBV10-3 and TRBJ1-3; D is undetermined. Trimming shortened V by 6 bases and J by 0 bases, and 12 bases separated the two germline ends. The CDR3 runs to 15 residues. Germline CDR1 ENHRY, CDR2 SYGVKD. The CDR3 reads CAIRQWGLSGNTIYF. The CDR3 nucleotides are TGTGCCATCAGACAGTGGGGTCTCTCTGGAAACACCATATATTTT.

The rearrangement joins TRBV10-2 to TRBJ1-2; D remains unclear. Deletions cut 2 bases from V and 3 bases from J, with 7 bases between. This CDR3 has 13 residues. The germline V gene has CDR1 WSHSY and CDR2 SAAADI. The CDR3 protein is CASSEEPDYGYTF. For the CDR3, the DNA is TGCGCCAGCAGTGAGGAGCCCGACTATGGCTACACCTTC.

The chain carries TRBV5-6 and TRBJ2-1; D is unclear. CDR3 size: 16 residues. Trimming took 4 bases from V and 2 from J, leaving 16 bases between them. Per the germline V gene, CDR1 is SGHDT and CDR2 is YYEEEE. The DNA of the CDR3 is TGTGCCAGCAGCCCTCTTCTCCAGAGCGCCTACAATGAGCAGTTCTTC. Translating gives CASSPLLQSAYNEQFF. Full variable domain (outside the CDR3, taken from reference TRBV5-6 and TRBJ2-1): DAGVTQSPTHLIKTRGQQVTLRCSPKSGHDTVSWYQQALGQGPQFIFQYYEEEERQRGNFPDRFSGHQFPNYSSELNVNALLLGDSALYLCASSPLLQSAYNEQFFGPGTRLTVL.

The CDR3 protein is CASSQGRVGEQFF. CDR3 DNA sequence: TGTGCCAGCAGCCAAGGACGAGTGGGGGAGCAGTTCTTC. The gene calls are TRBV3-1 (or the pseudogene TRBV3-2) and TRBJ2-1; the D is unclear. The CDR3 sequence is 13 residues long. Trimming took off 1 base at V and 10 bases at J, with 11 bases between the two ends. The germline V gene has CDR1 LGHDT and CDR2 YNNKEL (reference sequence).

V is TRBV24-1 and J is TRBJ2-5, with 7 bases matching TRBD1. This CDR3 has 11 residues. Trimming removed 10 bases from V and 3 bases from J; junction bases left unmatched: 1. Germline V gene lookup returns CDR1 KGHDR and CDR2 SFDVKD. CDR3 sequence: CATGQEETQYF. The CDR3, as DNA: TGTGCCACTGGACAGGAAGAGACCCAGTACTTC.

The rearrangement uses TRBV27 and TRBJ1-1; D gene ambiguous. The CDR3 has 11 amino acids. Looked up from germline, CDR1 is MNHEY and CDR2 is SMNVEV (reference sequence). V was trimmed by 3 bases and J by 5 bases, leaving 4 bases between them. CDR3 sequence: CASSFRTEAFF. The CDR3 coding sequence is TGTGCCAGCAGTTTTCGGACTGAAGCTTTCTTT.

Only one count was recorded for this clone. The chain employs TRBV27 and TRBJ1-1; D gene uncertain. CDR1 and CDR2 from the germline V gene are MNHEY and SMNVEV (reference sequence). The germline V and J ends were trimmed by 5 bases and 4 bases, with 23 bases remaining between them. This CDR3 has 17 amino acids. The CDR3 nucleotides read TGTGCCAGCAGTCTACAGCCGGGCCCTAAGTTGAGCACTGAAGCTTTCTTT. Translation gives CASSLQPGPKLSTEAFF.

The chain uses TRBV25-1 and TRBJ1-1; D call uncertain. Trimming shortened V by 4 bases and J by 1 base, and 7 bases separated the two germline ends. Germline CDR1 and CDR2: MGHDK and SYGVNS. The CDR3 has 13 amino acids. The CDR3 reads CASSVRGNTEAFF. The CDR3 DNA reads TGTGCCAGCAGTGTTCGGGGGAACACTGAAGCTTTCTTT.

The V and J genes are TRBV3-1 (or the pseudogene TRBV3-2) and TRBJ2-3; D unresolved. This CDR3 is 15 amino acids long. Germline loops: CDR1 LGHDT, CDR2 YNNKEL (reference sequence). Trimming removed 0 bases from V and 2 bases from J, with 9 bases in between. CDR3 sequence reads: CASSQDPDDTDTQYF. CDR3 bases: TGTGCCAGCAGCCAAGATCCGGATGACACAGATACGCAGTATTTT.

This chain links TRBV18 with TRBJ2-4; TRBD1 aligns across 12 bases. The length of the CDR3 is 19 residues. V gave up 1 base and J gave up 1 base; unmatched junction bases: 8. Germline CDR1 KGHSH, CDR2 LQKENI. The CDR3: CASSPQPPGQGAAKNIQYF. DNA for the CDR3: TGTGCCAGCTCACCACAGCCTCCGGGACAGGGGGCTGCCAAAAACATTCAGTACTTC. Filled out from reference TRBV18 and TRBJ2-4, the complete variable domain reads NAGVMQNPRHLVRRRGQEARLRCSPMKGHSHVYWYRQLPEEGLKFMVYLQKENIIDESGMPKERFSAEFPKEGPSILRIQQVVRGDSAAYFCASSPQPPGQGAAKNIQYFGAGTRLSVL.

This chain connects TRBV6-6 to TRBJ2-7; maybe TRBD1 (6 bases). The ends were cut back, 4 bases at V and 1 base at J, with 14 bases in the middle. Germline V CDR1 and CDR2: MNHNY, SVGAGI (reference sequence). CDR3 size: 15 residues. In DNA form, the CDR3 reads TGTGCCAGCAGTTTAACCGGGACACCATCCTACGAGCAGTACTTC. Translating gives CASSLTGTPSYEQYF.

V gene TRBV7-2 combines with J gene TRBJ2-7; weak D call: TRBD1 (5 bases). There are 16 residues in the CDR3. In germline, CDR1 is SGHTA, CDR2 FQGNSA. Trimming left V 5 bases short and J 2 bases short, with 19 bases between. The CDR3 protein is CASSVNWGYNPYEQYF. For the CDR3, the DNA is TGTGCCAGCAGCGTCAACTGGGGCTATAACCCCTACGAGCAGTACTTC.

This clone was observed once. The chain joins TRBV18 to TRBJ2-7; TRBD1 matches at 11 bases. The germline V gene has CDR1 KGHSH and CDR2 LQKENI. This CDR3 is 14 amino acids long. With 5 bases clipped from V and 4 bases from J, the junction kept 4 bases outside the gene matches. CDR3 sequence reads: CASSYGQGAYEQYF. The CDR3 DNA reads as TGTGCCAGCTCATACGGACAGGGGGCTTACGAGCAGTACTTC.

This chain joins TRBV25-1 and TRBJ1-2; no definite D call. The CDR3 runs to 15 residues. Germline values: CDR1 MGHDK, CDR2 SYGVNS. Deletions cut 3 bases from V and 4 bases from J, with 15 bases between. CDR3 in amino acids: CASSDQDLTGYGYTF. CDR3 in DNA: TGTGCCAGCAGTGATCAGGACCTAACGGGCTATGGCTACACCTTC.

The chain is built from TRBV23-1 and TRBJ1-5, with TRBD1 as a possible D gene (5 bases). TRBV23-1 falls under the ORF class, with uncertain function. This CDR3 is 13 amino acids long. V lost 7 bases, J lost 7 bases, and 14 bases lay in between. CDR3 nucleotides: TGCGCCAGCACACCCAGGGTTTGGCAGCCCCAGCATTTT. Translated, it gives CASTPRVWQPQHF.

V is TRBV7-2 and J is TRBJ1-1, with 8 bases matching TRBD1. Germline CDR1 SGHTA, CDR2 FQGNSA. Trimming removed 3 bases from V and 11 bases from J; junction bases left unmatched: 11. This CDR3 has 14 residues. Here the CDR3 reads CASSFIGRQGRAFF. CDR3 sequence (DNA): TGTGCCAGCAGCTTTATCGGCCGACAGGGGAGGGCTTTCTTT.

This chain connects TRBV5-6 to TRBJ2-5; D call uncertain. V was clipped by 0 bases and J by 1 base, with 4 bases between them. The CDR3 loop spans 13 amino acids. Germline lookup yields CDR1 SGHDT and CDR2 YYEEEE. The DNA for the CDR3 is TGTGCCAGCAGCTTGGGACCCCAAGAGACCCAGTACTTC. As protein: CASSLGPQETQYF.

The chain has TRBV7-9 and TRBJ2-1; 9 bases fit TRBD2. Trimming removed 5 bases from V and 4 bases from J; junction bases left unmatched: 9. The V gene's germline CDR1 is SEHNR and CDR2 FQNEAQ (reference sequence). CDR3 length: 16 amino acids. Here the CDR3 reads CASSSSLAGKYNEQFF. The CDR3, as DNA: TGTGCCAGCAGCAGTAGTCTAGCGGGAAAATACAATGAGCAGTTCTTC.

This clone was recorded a few times. This chain connects TRBV7-6 to TRBJ1-5; TRBD1 is a possible D gene (6 bases). The CDR3 spans 18 residues. V was trimmed by 0 bases and J by 0 bases, leaving 15 bases between them. From germline, CDR1 is SGHVS and CDR2 FNYEAQ. The CDR3 DNA reads as TGTGCCAGCAGCTTAGCGGAGGGGGGAACAGTTAGCAATCAGCCCCAGCATTTT. Its protein product is CASSLAEGGTVSNQPQHF.

This sequence joins TRBV5-1 and TRBJ2-7, with D maybe TRBD2 (6 bases). The CDR3 has 16 residues. Germline lookup yields CDR1 SGHRS and CDR2 YFSETQ. Trimming stripped 4 bases from V and 0 bases from J, with 17 bases between. CDR3 nucleotide sequence: TGCGCCAGCAGCAACCTACTGGCGGGAAGCTCCTACGAGCAGTACTTC. The encoded protein is CASSNLLAGSSYEQYF.